This T cell receptor (beta chain) was retrieved from a study of tumor-infiltrating lymphocytes in primary liver carcinoma. CDR3 length: 15 amino acids. CDR1 is SGHRS, CDR2 YFSETQ, per germline. The trim removed 4 bases at V and 2 bases at J, leaving 5 bases unmatched. With around 490 ng total RNA as template and a constant-region primer, TCR beta cDNA was made. What produced the TCR beta libraries was three nested multiplex PCR rounds using slightly modified ARM-PCR. A C-beta reverse primer and TRBV1-TRBV30 forward primers served in each of the first two PCR rounds, at about 9 cycles apiece. From the multiplex PCR reads, TCRdb called clonotypes with MiXCR, one entry per CDR3 protein. The sample has around 120,000 distinct CDR3 sequences, around 60% seen once. This clonotype has a single count. From approximately 20-30 mg of unsorted bulk tissue, DNA and RNA were co-extracted together.

The source is a woman in her sixties with primary liver carcinoma and hepatitis B virus infection. This sequence joins TRBV5-1 and TRBJ2-3, with 9 nucleotides matching TRBD1. The sample consisted of liver tumor tissue from sampling region 1. As for subset: tumor region T1, superior pole. CDR3 sequence reads: CASSPGQGATDTQYF. The CDR3 region has the DNA TGCGCCAGCAGCCCGGGACAGGGCGCCACAGATACGCAGTATTTT.